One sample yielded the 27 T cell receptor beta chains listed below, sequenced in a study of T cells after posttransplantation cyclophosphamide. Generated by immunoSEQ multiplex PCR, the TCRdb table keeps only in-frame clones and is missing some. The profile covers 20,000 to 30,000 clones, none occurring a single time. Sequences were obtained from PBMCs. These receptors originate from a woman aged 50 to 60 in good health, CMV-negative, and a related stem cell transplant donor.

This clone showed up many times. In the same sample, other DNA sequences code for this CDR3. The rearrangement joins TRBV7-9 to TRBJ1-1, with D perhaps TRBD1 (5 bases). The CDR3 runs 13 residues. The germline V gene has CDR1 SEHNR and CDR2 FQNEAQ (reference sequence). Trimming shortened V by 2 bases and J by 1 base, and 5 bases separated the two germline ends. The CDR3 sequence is CASSLQGNTEAFF. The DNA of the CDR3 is TGTGCCAGCAGCTTACAGGGGAACACTGAAGCTTTCTTT. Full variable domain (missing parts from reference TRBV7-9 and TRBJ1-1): DTGVSQNPRHKITKRGQNVTFRCDPISEHNRLYWYRQTLGQGPEFLTYFQNEAQLEKSRLLSDRFSAERPKGSFSTLEIQRTEQGDSAMYLCASSLQGNTEAFFGQGTRLTVV.

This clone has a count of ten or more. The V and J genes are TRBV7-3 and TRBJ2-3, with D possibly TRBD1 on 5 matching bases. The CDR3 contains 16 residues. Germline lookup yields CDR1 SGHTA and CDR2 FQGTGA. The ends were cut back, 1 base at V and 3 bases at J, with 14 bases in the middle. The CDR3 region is CASSLNPNRNTDTQYF. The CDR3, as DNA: TGTGCCAGCAGCTTAAATCCCAACAGGAATACAGATACGCAGTATTTT.

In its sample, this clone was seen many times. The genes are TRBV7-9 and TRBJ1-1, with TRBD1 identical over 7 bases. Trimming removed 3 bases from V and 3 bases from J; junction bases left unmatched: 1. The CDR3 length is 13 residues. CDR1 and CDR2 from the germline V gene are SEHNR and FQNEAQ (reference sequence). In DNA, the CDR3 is TGTGCCAGCAGCTTGCAGGGGGACACTGAAGCTTTCTTT. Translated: CASSLQGDTEAFF.

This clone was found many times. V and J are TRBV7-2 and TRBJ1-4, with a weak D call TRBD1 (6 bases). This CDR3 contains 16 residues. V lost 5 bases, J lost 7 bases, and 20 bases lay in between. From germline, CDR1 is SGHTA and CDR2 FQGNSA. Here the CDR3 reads CASSARIRGGGEKLFF. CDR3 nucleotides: TGTGCCAGCAGCGCTCGAATCAGGGGCGGGGGTGAAAAACTGTTTTTT.

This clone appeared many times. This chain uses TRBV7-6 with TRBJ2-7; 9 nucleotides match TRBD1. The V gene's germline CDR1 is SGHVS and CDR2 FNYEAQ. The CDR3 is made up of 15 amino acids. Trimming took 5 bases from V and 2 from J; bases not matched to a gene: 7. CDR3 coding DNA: TGTGCCAGCAGCGTACGGGGACAGGGCACCTACGAGCAGTACTTC. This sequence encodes CASSVRGQGTYEQYF.

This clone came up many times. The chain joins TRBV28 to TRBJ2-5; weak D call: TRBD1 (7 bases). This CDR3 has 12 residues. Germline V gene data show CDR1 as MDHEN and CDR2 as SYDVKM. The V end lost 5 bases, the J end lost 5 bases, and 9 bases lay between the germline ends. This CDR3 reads CASSAGGETQYF. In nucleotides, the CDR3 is TGTGCCAGCAGTGCAGGGGGGGAGACCCAGTACTTC.

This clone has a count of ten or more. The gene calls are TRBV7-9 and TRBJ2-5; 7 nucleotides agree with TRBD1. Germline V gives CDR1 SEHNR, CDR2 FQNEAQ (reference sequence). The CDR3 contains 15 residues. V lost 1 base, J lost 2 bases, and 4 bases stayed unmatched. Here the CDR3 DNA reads TGTGCCAGCAGCTTAGGGACAGGAGGACAAGAGACCCAGTACTTC. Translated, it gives CASSLGTGGQETQYF. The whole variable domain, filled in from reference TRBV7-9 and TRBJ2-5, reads DTGVSQNPRHKITKRGQNVTFRCDPISEHNRLYWYRQTLGQGPEFLTYFQNEAQLEKSRLLSDRFSAERPKGSFSTLEIQRTEQGDSAMYLCASSLGTGGQETQYFGPGTRLLVL.

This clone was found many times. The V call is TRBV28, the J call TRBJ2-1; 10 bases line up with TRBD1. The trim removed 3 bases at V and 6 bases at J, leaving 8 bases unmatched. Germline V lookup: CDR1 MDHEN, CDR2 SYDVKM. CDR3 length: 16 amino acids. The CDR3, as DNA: TGTGCCAGCAGTTTCTTAGGGACAGGGGAGGTCAATGAGCAGTTCTTC. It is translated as CASSFLGTGEVNEQFF.

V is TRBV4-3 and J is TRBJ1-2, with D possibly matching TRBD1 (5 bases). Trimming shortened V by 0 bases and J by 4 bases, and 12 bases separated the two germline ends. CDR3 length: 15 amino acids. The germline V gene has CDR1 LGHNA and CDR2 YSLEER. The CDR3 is CASSQDAGQGYGYTF. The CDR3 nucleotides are TGCGCCAGCAGCCAAGATGCAGGGCAGGGCTATGGCTACACCTTC.

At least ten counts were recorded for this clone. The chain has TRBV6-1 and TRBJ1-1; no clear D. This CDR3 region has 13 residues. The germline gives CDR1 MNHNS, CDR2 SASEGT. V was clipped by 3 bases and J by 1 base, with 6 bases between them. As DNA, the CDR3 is TGTGCCAGCAGTGAGTCAGGGAACACTGAAGCTTTCTTT. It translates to CASSESGNTEAFF.

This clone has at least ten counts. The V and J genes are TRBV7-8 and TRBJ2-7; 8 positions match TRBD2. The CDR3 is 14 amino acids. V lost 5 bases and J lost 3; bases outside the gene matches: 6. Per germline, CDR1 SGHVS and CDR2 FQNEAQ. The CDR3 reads CASSRSGDYYEQYF. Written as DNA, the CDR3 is TGTGCCAGCAGCCGTAGCGGGGACTACTACGAGCAGTACTTC.

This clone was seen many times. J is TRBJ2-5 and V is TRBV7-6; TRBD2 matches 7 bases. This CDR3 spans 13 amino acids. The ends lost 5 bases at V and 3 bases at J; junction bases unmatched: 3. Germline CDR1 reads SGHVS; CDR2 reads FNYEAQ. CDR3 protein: CASSQRGEETQYF. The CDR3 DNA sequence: TGTGCCAGCAGCCAACGGGGGGAAGAGACCCAGTACTTC.

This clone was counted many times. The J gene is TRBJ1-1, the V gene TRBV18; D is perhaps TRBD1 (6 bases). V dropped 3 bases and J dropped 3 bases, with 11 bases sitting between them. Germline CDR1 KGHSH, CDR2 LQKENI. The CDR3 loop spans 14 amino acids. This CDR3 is CASSPNRQDTEAFF. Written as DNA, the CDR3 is TGTGCCAGCTCACCCAATCGACAGGACACTGAAGCTTTCTTT.

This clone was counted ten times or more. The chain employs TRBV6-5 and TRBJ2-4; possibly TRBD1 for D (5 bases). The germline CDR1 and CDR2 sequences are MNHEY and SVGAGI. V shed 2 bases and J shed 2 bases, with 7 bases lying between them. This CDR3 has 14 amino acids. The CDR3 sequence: CASSYDSSKNIQYF. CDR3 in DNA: TGTGCCAGCAGTTACGACAGCTCCAAAAACATTCAGTACTTC.

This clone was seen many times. The CDR3 sequence is CAWQGAMNTGELFF. The CDR3 DNA reads TGTGCCTGGCAGGGGGCCATGAACACCGGGGAGCTGTTTTTT. The rearrangement links TRBV30 to TRBJ2-2; 8 bases fit TRBD1. The trim removed 5 bases at V and 1 base at J, leaving 3 bases unmatched. This CDR3 has 14 residues. The V gene's germline CDR1 is GTSNPN and CDR2 SVGIG (reference sequence).

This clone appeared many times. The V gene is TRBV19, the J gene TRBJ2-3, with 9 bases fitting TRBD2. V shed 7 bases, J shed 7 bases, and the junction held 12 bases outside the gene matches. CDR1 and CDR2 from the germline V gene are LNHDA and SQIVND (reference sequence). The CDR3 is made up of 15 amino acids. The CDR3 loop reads CASTSLRGGVNTQYF. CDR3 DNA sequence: TGTGCCAGTACCTCTTTGCGGGGGGGCGTCAATACGCAGTATTTT. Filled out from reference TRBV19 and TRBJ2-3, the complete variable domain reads DGGITQSPKYLFRKEGQNVTLSCEQNLNHDAMYWYRQDPGQGLRLIYYSQIVNDFQKGDIAEGYSVSREKKESFPLTVTSAQKNPTAFYLCASTSLRGGVNTQYFGPGTRLTVL.

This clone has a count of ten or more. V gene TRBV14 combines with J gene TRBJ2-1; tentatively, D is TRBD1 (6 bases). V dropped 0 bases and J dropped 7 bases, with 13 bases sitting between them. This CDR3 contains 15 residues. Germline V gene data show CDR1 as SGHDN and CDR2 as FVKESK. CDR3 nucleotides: TGTGCCAGCAGCCAAGAGGCAGGGGCAGGGAATGAGCAGTTCTTC. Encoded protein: CASSQEAGAGNEQFF.

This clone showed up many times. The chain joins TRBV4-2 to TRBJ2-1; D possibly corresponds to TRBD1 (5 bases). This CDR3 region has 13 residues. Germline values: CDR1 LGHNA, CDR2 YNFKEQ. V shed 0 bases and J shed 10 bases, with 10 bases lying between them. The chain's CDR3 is CASSQDRAREQFF. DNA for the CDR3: TGTGCCAGCAGCCAAGACAGGGCAAGGGAGCAGTTCTTC.

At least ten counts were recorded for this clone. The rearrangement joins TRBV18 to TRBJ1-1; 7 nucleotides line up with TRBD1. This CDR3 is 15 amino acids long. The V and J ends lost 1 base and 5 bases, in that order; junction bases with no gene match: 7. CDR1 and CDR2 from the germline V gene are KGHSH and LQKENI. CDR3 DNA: TGTGCCAGCTCACCACAACAGGGGAGACGGACTGAAGCTTTCTTT. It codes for CASSPQQGRRTEAFF. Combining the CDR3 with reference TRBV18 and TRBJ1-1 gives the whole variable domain NAGVMQNPRHLVRRRGQEARLRCSPMKGHSHVYWYRQLPEEGLKFMVYLQKENIIDESGMPKERFSAEFPKEGPSILRIQQVVRGDSAAYFCASSPQQGRRTEAFFGQGTRLTVV.

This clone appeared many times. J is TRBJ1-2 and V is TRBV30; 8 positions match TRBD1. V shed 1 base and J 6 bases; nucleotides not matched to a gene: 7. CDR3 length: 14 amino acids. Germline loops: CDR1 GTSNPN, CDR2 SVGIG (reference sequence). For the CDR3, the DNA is TGTGCCTGGAGTGATGGACAGGGAGTGAATGGCTACACCTTC. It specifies CAWSDGQGVNGYTF.

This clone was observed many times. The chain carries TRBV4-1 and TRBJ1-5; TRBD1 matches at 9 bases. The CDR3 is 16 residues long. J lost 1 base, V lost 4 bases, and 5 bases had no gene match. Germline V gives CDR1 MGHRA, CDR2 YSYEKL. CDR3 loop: CASSRGGTGSNQPQHF. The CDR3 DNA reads TGCGCCAGCAGCCGAGGAGGGACAGGGAGCAATCAGCCCCAGCATTTT.

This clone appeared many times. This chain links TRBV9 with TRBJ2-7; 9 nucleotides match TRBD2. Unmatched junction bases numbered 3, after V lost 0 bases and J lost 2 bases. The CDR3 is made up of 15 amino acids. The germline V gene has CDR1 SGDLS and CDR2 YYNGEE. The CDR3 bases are TGTGCCAGCAGCGTAGGACTAGCGGATCCCTACGAGCAGTACTTC. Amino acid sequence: CASSVGLADPYEQYF.

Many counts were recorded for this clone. CDR3 region: CATSKTGLASYGYTF. The CDR3 nucleotides read TGTGCCACCAGTAAGACAGGGTTGGCCTCCTATGGCTACACCTTC. The J gene is TRBJ1-2, the V gene TRBV15; TRBD1 aligns across 7 bases. The CDR3 is made up of 15 amino acids. V shed 6 bases, J shed 4 bases, and the junction held 11 bases outside the gene matches. Germline V gene data show CDR1 as LNHNV and CDR2 as YYDKDF (reference sequence).

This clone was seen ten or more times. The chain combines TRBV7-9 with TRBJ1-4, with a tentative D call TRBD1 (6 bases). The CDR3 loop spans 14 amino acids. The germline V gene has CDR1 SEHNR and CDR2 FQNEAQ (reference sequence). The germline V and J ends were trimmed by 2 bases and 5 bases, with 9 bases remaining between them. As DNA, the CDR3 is TGTGCCAGCAGCTTACAGGGGTCCAATGAAAAACTGTTTTTT. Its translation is CASSLQGSNEKLFF.

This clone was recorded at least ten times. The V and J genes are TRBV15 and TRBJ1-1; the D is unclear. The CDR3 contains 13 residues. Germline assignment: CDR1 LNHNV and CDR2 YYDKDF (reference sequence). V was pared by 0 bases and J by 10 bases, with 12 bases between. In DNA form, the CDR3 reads TGTGCCACCAGCAGAGATCGATTCGCAGGAGCTTTCTTT. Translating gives CATSRDRFAGAFF.

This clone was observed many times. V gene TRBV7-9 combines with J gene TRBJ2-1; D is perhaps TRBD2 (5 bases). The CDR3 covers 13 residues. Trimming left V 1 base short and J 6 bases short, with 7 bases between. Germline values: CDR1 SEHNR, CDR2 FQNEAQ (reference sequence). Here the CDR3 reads CASSLGGGNEQFF. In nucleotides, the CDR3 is TGTGCCAGCAGCTTAGGAGGAGGCAATGAGCAGTTCTTC.

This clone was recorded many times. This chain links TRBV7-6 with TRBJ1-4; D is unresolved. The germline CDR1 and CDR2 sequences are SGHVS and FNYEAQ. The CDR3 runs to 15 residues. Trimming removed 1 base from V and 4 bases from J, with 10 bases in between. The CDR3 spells CASSLGEGLNEKLFF. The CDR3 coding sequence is TGTGCCAGCAGCTTAGGCGAGGGCCTTAATGAAAAACTGTTTTTT.